What follows are 14 T cell receptor beta chains derived from one specimen sequenced in a study of T cell responses to AZD1222 COVID-19 vaccine. Libraries were prepared by immunoSEQ multiplex PCR; TCRdb keeps only in-frame clonotypes and omits some of them. Of approximately 140,000 clones listed, around 90% are singletons. The sample was peripheral blood, taken 28 days after the second AZD1222 dose. These receptors were obtained from an adult who received the AZD1222 COVID-19 vaccine.

The chain joins TRBV19 to TRBJ1-1; D is ambiguous. The CDR3 consists of 13 residues. V gave up 7 bases and J gave up 2 bases, with 11 bases separating them. Per germline, CDR1 LNHDA and CDR2 SQIVND (reference sequence). The CDR3: CASTEVGNTEAFF. CDR3 DNA sequence: TGTGCCAGTACAGAAGTGGGAAACACTGAAGCTTTCTTT. Full variable domain (remainder filled in from reference TRBV19 and TRBJ1-1): DGGITQSPKYLFRKEGQNVTLSCEQNLNHDAMYWYRQDPGQGLRLIYYSQIVNDFQKGDIAEGYSVSREKKESFPLTVTSAQKNPTAFYLCASTEVGNTEAFFGQGTRLTVV.

The J gene is TRBJ2-7, the V gene TRBV7-8, with D perhaps matching TRBD2 (5 bases). The germline gives CDR1 SGHVS, CDR2 FQNEAQ. The CDR3 loop spans 15 amino acids. V dropped 1 base and J dropped 1 base, with 11 bases sitting between them. The CDR3 bases are TGTGCCAGCAGCTTAGAGGGAGCGCCTTCCTACGAGCAGTACTTC. Its translation: CASSLEGAPSYEQYF.

J is TRBJ2-7 and V is TRBV11-2, with 9 bases identical to TRBD1. CDR1 is SGHAT, CDR2 FQNNGV, per germline. The CDR3 spans 15 residues. The ends lost 5 bases at V and 4 bases at J; junction bases unmatched: 9. The CDR3 here is CASSLGQGFRYEQYF. The CDR3, as DNA: TGTGCCAGCAGCCTGGGACAGGGTTTTAGGTACGAGCAGTACTTC.

The chain joins TRBV5-1 to TRBJ2-6; D might be TRBD1 or TRBD2, each matching 5 bases. The germline V and J ends were trimmed by 4 bases and 0 bases, with 11 bases remaining between them. Looked up from germline, CDR1 is SGHRS and CDR2 is YFSETQ. The CDR3 is 16 amino acids. CDR3 coding DNA: TGCGCCAGCAGCGGGACGGGTTTCTCTGGGGCCAACGTCCTGACTTTC. It specifies CASSGTGFSGANVLTF.

The chain recombines TRBV27 with TRBJ2-7, with 8 nucleotides matching TRBD2. V lost 4 bases, J lost 1 base, and 9 bases stayed unmatched. Looked up from germline, CDR1 is MNHEY and CDR2 is SMNVEV (reference sequence). The CDR3 length is 16 residues. The CDR3: CASSSPGGHKSYEQYF. CDR3 DNA sequence: TGTGCCAGCAGTTCCCCGGGAGGGCACAAATCCTACGAGCAGTACTTC.

This clone was seen only once. V usage is TRBV6-5 and J usage is TRBJ1-2; TRBD1 aligns across 7 bases. J lost 5 bases, V lost 6 bases, and 3 bases had no gene match. The germline gives CDR1 MNHEY, CDR2 SVGAGI. The CDR3 length is 12 residues. The CDR3 loop is CASRDRPYGYTF. CDR3 coding DNA: TGTGCCAGCAGGGACAGGCCGTATGGCTACACCTTC.

This clone came up a few times. At one of its ends the junction is not consistent with the germline gene, which may arise from a read error. The chain is built from TRBV19 and TRBJ2-1; TRBD2 matches at 11 bases. The CDR3 length is 14 residues. Per the germline V gene, CDR1 is LNHDA and CDR2 is SQIVND (reference sequence). As DNA, the CDR3 is TGTGCCAGTAGTATAGGGGATAGCGGGAGGGCCAGGATCTTC. This gives the protein CASSIGDSGRARIF.

CDR3 loop: CASSQGSGSGNTIYF. The CDR3, as DNA: TGTGCCAGCAGCCAGGGTTCGGGCTCCGGAAACACCATATATTTT. The chain uses TRBV4-2 and TRBJ1-3; D is unresolved. The CDR3 runs 15 residues. V was cut by 3 bases and J by 4 bases, with 13 bases left in between. Germline V CDR1 and CDR2: LGHNA, YNFKEQ.

V is TRBV24-1 and J is TRBJ1-5; TRBD1 is a possible D gene (5 bases). The germline V gene encodes CDR1 KGHDR and CDR2 SFDVKD. The CDR3 length is 15 residues. V was trimmed by 9 bases and J by 6 bases, leaving 20 bases between them. CDR3 residues: CATARCGQGGQPQHF. The CDR3, as DNA: TGTGCCACCGCACGGTGTGGGCAGGGCGGTCAGCCCCAGCATTTT.

This rearrangement joins TRBV5-4 to TRBJ2-2; TRBD2 aligns across 12 bases. Losses at the gene ends were 2 bases for V and 6 bases for J; bases not matched to a gene: 5. Germline CDR1 and CDR2: SGHNT and YYREEE (reference sequence). The CDR3 runs to 16 residues. The CDR3 protein is CASSLLTSGRSGELFF. CDR3 nucleotide sequence: TGTGCCAGCAGCTTACTCACTAGCGGGAGGTCCGGGGAGCTGTTTTTT. The variable domain in full, with the rest retrieved from reference TRBV5-4 and TRBJ2-2, is ETGVTQSPTHLIKTRGQQVTLRCSSQSGHNTVSWYQQALGQGPQFIFQYYREEENGRGNFPPRFSGLQFPNYSSELNVNALELDDSALYLCASSLLTSGRSGELFFGEGSRLTVL.

The chain is built from TRBV7-2 and TRBJ1-5; the match to TRBD1 covers 7 bases. The germline V gene encodes CDR1 SGHTA and CDR2 FQGNSA. V lost 5 bases to trimming and J lost 2 bases; unmatched junction nucleotides: 6. The CDR3 covers 15 residues. Here the CDR3 DNA reads TGTGCCAGCAGCCCAGGGGGAGTCGGCAATCAGCCCCAGCATTTT. This sequence encodes CASSPGGVGNQPQHF.

V is TRBV29-1 and J is TRBJ1-1, with D possibly TRBD1 on 6 matching bases. The germline V gene has CDR1 SQVTM and CDR2 ANQGSEA. The V gene lost 0 bases and the J gene lost 4 bases, with 9 bases spanning the gap. The CDR3 totals 13 residues. The DNA for the CDR3 is TGCAGCGTTGAAGAGGGGGCCACCACTGAAGCTTTCTTT. Its protein product is CSVEEGATTEAFF.

The chain has TRBV7-6 and TRBJ2-7, with 9 bases matching TRBD1. This CDR3 has 15 amino acids. Germline V CDR1 and CDR2: SGHVS, FNYEAQ. The V and J ends lost 5 bases and 7 bases, in that order; junction bases with no gene match: 12. The CDR3 protein is CASSLPGTGYGEQYF. In DNA, the CDR3 is TGTGCCAGCAGCCTACCAGGGACAGGGTATGGGGAGCAGTACTTC.

The CDR3 reads CASSFGAEGAGIEAFF. The CDR3 bases are TGTGCCAGCAGCTTTGGGGCCGAGGGGGCGGGGATTGAAGCTTTCTTT. The gene calls are TRBV12-1 and TRBJ1-1; the DNA was not compared with TRBD1, the D call given in the table. TRBV12-1 represents a pseudogene. CDR3 length: 16 residues.